This T cell receptor (beta chain) was recovered during a study of blood T cells in healthy people across ages. Germline V gene data show CDR1 as SEHNR and CDR2 as FQNEAQ (reference sequence). CDR3 length: 14 amino acids. V dropped 5 bases and J dropped 2; count of bases not matched to a gene: 5. This clonotype turned up a few times. Primers used in a second PCR of about 7 to 11 cycles were a sample-barcoded 5' primer and a J-beta primer mix. TCRdb used MiXCR to reprocess the 5' RACE reads, holding one entry per CDR3 protein. The table records around 520,000 distinct CDR3 sequences, roughly a quarter of them present only once. Each donor had approximately 10 milliliters of peripheral blood drawn. These data were likewise used in another study, on T cells of mothers and their children.

V gene TRBV7-9 combines with J gene TRBJ1-2; 7 nucleotides agree with TRBD1. The source material was blood. This clonotype was obtained from a boy aged 2 to 9 in good health. The CDR3 DNA sequence: TGTGCCAGCAGCCCAACAGGGGTGAACTATGGCTACACCTTC. Amino acid sequence: CASSPTGVNYGYTF.